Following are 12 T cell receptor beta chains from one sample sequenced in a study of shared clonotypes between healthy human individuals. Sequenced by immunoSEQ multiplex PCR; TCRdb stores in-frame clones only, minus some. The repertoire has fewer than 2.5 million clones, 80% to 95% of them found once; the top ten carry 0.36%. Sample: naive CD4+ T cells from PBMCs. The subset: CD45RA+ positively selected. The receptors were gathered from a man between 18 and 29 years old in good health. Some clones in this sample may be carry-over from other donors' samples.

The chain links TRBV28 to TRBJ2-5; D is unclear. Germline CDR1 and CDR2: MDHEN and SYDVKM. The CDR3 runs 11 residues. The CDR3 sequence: CMTVTQETQYF. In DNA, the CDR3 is TGTATGACGGTAACCCAAGAGACCCAGTACTTC.

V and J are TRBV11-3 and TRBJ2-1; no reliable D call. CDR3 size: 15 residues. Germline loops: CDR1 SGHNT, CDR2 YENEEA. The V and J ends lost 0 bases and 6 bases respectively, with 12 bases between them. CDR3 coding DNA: TGTGCCAGCAGCTTAGAAGGTCGCAGCTCCAATGAGCAGTTCTTC. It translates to CASSLEGRSSNEQFF.

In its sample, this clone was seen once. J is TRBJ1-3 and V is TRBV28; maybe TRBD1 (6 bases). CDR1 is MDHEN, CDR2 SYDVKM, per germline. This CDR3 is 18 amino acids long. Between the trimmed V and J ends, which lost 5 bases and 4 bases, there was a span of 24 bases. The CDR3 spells CASSSPGTPLPAGNTIYF. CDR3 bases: TGTGCCAGCAGTAGCCCCGGGACACCTCTCCCTGCGGGAAACACCATATATTTT.

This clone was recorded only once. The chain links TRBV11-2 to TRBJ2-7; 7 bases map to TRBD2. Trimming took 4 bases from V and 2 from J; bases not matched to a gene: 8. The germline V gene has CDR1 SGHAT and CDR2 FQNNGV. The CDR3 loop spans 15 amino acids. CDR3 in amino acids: CASSSLAAGTYEQYF. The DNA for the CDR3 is TGTGCCAGCAGCTCCCTAGCGGCTGGAACCTACGAGCAGTACTTC.

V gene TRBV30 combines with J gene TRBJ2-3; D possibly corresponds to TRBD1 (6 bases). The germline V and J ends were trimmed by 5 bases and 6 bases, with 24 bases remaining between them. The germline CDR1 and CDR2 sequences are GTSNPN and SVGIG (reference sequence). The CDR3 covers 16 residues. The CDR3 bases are TGTGCCTGGGGTGGGGGCTCTCGAGGGAGTTTCGATACGCAGTATTTT. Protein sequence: CAWGGGSRGSFDTQYF.

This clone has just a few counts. Here the CDR3 DNA reads TGTGCCAGCAGCCGTCTGGGGACTGAAGCTTTCTTT. Translated, it gives CASSRLGTEAFF. V usage is TRBV4-2 and J usage is TRBJ1-1; D is unclear. The CDR3 extends over 12 amino acids. With 4 bases removed from V and 5 bases from J, the gap between germline ends came to 8 bases. Looked up from germline, CDR1 is LGHNA and CDR2 is YNFKEQ.

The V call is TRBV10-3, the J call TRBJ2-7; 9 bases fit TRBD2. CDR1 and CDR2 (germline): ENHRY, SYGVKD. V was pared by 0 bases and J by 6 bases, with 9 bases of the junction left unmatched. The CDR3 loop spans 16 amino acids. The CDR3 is CAISESVLAGAIEQYF. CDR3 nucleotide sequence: TGTGCCATCAGTGAGTCGGTGTTAGCGGGAGCTATCGAGCAGTACTTC.

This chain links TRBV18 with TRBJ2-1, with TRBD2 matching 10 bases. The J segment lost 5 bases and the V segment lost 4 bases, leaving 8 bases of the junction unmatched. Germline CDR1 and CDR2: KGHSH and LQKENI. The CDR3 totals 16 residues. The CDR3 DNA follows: TGTGCCAGCTCACTCGACGGGACTAGCGTTAACAATGAGCAGTTCTTC. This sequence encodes CASSLDGTSVNNEQFF.

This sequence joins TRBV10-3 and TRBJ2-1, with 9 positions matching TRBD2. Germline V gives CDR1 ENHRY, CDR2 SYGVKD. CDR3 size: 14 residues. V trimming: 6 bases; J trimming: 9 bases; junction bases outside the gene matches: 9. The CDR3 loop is CAISAGAGGPEQFF. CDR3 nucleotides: TGTGCCATCAGCGCGGGCGCGGGAGGGCCTGAGCAGTTCTTC.

CDR3 in DNA: TGTGCCAGCAGCTGGGACAGCAGTGGCTACACCTTC. Its protein is CASSWDSSGYTF. The chain has TRBV11-2 and TRBJ1-2; 7 positions agree with TRBD1. Germline V gene data show CDR1 as SGHAT and CDR2 as FQNNGV. V gave up 4 bases and J gave up 7 bases; unmatched junction bases: 3. The CDR3 contains 12 residues. Supplemented by reference TRBV11-2 and TRBJ1-2, the full variable domain reads EAGVAQSPRYKIIEKRQSVAFWCNPISGHATLYWYQQILGQGPKLLIQFQNNGVVDDSQLPKDRFSAERLKGVDSTLKIQPAKLEDSAVYLCASSWDSSGYTFGSGTRLTVV.

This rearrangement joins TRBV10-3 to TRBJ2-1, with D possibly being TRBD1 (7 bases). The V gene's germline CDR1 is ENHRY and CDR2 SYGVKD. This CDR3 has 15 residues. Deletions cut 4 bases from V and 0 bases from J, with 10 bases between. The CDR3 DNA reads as TGTGCCATCAGTGGGAGGGACAGCTCCTACAATGAGCAGTTCTTC. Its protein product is CAISGRDSSYNEQFF.

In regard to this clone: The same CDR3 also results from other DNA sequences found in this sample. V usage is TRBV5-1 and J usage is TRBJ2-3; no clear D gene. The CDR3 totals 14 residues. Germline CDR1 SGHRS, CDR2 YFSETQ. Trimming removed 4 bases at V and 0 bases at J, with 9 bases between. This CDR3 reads CASSLGSSTDTQYF. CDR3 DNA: TGCGCCAGCAGCCTGGGCTCTAGCACAGATACGCAGTATTTT. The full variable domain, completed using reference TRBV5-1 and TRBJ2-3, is KAGVTQTPRYLIKTRGQQVTLSCSPISGHRSVSWYQQTPGQGLQFLFEYFSETQRNKGNFPGRFSGRQFSNSRSEMNVSTLELGDSALYLCASSLGSSTDTQYFGPGTRLTVL.